These 25 T cell receptor beta chains were all obtained from the same sample, sequenced in a study of cytomegalovirus exposure and HLA in healthy donors. PCR employed 60 Vbeta and 13 Jbeta primers. Clones were sequenced by immunoSEQ multiplex PCR, and TCRdb holds only the in-frame ones, with some missing. This table lists about 170,000 clones. Sequenced sample: PBMCs. The receptors originated from a woman between 18 and 29 years old in good health and CMV-seropositive.

The genes are TRBV5-1 and TRBJ2-7; TRBD1 might be the D (5 bases). The V gene's germline CDR1 is SGHRS and CDR2 YFSETQ. Trimming took 7 bases from V and 1 from J, leaving 15 bases between them. This CDR3 region has 14 residues. The CDR3 loop reads CASQQDNYSYEQYF. The CDR3, as DNA: TGCGCCAGCCAACAGGATAATTATTCCTACGAGCAGTACTTC.

The J gene is TRBJ2-3, the V gene TRBV7-8, with a possible D match to TRBD1 (6 bases). V was shortened by 0 bases and J by 10 bases, with 14 bases between the two germline ends. The CDR3 spans 14 residues. Germline CDR1 is SGHVS and CDR2 is FQNEAQ. The chain's CDR3 is CASSLALTGQPQYF. Written as DNA, the CDR3 is TGTGCCAGCAGCTTAGCGCTAACTGGACAGCCGCAGTATTTT.

The rearrangement uses TRBV30 and TRBJ2-1; D possibly corresponds to TRBD1 (6 bases). The CDR3 totals 14 residues. Germline-derived CDR1 and CDR2 are GTSNPN and SVGIG (reference sequence). Trimming took 5 bases from V and 8 from J, leaving 19 bases between them. CDR3 residues: CAWGRGVGADEQFF. DNA for the CDR3: TGTGCCTGGGGCCGAGGAGTGGGGGCGGATGAGCAGTTCTTC. Variable domain in full (rest from reference TRBV30 and TRBJ2-1): SQTIHQWPATLVQPVGSPLSLECTVEGTSNPNLYWYRQAAGRGLQLLFYSVGIGQISSEVPQNLSASRPQDRQFILSSKKLLLSDSGFYLCAWGRGVGADEQFFGPGTRLTVL.

The chain carries TRBV2 and TRBJ2-3; perhaps TRBD1 as D (5 bases). CDR1 SNHLY and CDR2 FYNNEI come from the germline V gene. CDR3 length equals 14 residues. V was pared by 4 bases and J by 6 bases, with 14 bases between. The CDR3 sequence is CASSVGGRGDTQYF. The CDR3 nucleotides are TGTGCCAGCAGTGTCGGTGGTAGGGGTGATACGCAGTATTTT.

With respect to this clone: The same CDR3 arises from other DNA sequences in this sample as well. The rearrangement joins TRBV2 to TRBJ2-6, with 10 bases lining up with TRBD1. CDR3 length: 17 amino acids. The junction had 8 bases not matched to a gene; V was cut back by 6 bases and J by 3 bases. CDR1 is SNHLY, CDR2 FYNNEI, per germline. The CDR3 DNA sequence: TGTGCCAGCAGAGCCGGGACAGGGGCTAGTGGGGCCAACGTCCTGACTTTC. It is translated as CASRAGTGASGANVLTF.

The CDR3 spells CAWSIAGGAGNQPQHF. The CDR3 nucleotides are TGTGCCTGGAGTATCGCTGGAGGGGCGGGCAATCAGCCCCAGCATTTT. The V call is TRBV30, the J call TRBJ1-5; weak D call: TRBD1 (5 bases). Trimming took 2 bases from V and 2 from J, leaving 16 bases between them. Germline assignment: CDR1 GTSNPN and CDR2 SVGIG (reference sequence). There are 16 residues in the CDR3.

The rearrangement joins TRBV5-5 to TRBJ2-1; TRBD2 matches at 7 bases. Germline lookup yields CDR1 SGHKS and CDR2 YYEKEE (reference sequence). The V segment lost 2 bases and the J segment 6 bases; nucleotides outside the gene matches: 11. This CDR3 is built from 16 residues. The CDR3 nucleotides are TGTGCCAGCAGCTTTGGTGCGGGAGTCGGGGGCAATGAGCAGTTCTTC. Residues: CASSFGAGVGGNEQFF.

The CDR3 nucleotides read TGCGCCAGCAGCATTAGCGGGGCGAACTACGAGCAGTACTTC. The encoded protein is CASSISGANYEQYF. This chain links TRBV5-1 with TRBJ2-7; TRBD2 matches 8 bases. This CDR3 has 14 amino acids. Germline V lookup: CDR1 SGHRS, CDR2 YFSETQ. Unmatched junction bases numbered 6, after V lost 4 bases and J lost 3 bases.

The J gene is TRBJ1-4, the V gene TRBV7-2, with 7 positions matching TRBD1. The CDR3 loop spans 16 amino acids. Looked up from germline, CDR1 is SGHTA and CDR2 is FQGNSA. The V and J ends lost 5 bases and 5 bases, in that order; junction bases with no gene match: 11. CDR3 residues: CASSTLRDSSNEKLFF. The CDR3 DNA reads as TGTGCCAGCAGCACCTTGAGGGACAGCTCAAATGAAAAACTGTTTTTT.

The rearrangement uses TRBV6-1 and TRBJ2-1, with D possibly being TRBD2 (7 bases). V lost 2 bases and J lost 8, with 19 bases in between. This CDR3 is 16 amino acids long. CDR1 and CDR2 (germline): MNHNS, SASEGT. The CDR3 protein is CASSESGGGYWDEQFF. The DNA of the CDR3 is TGTGCCAGCAGTGAATCAGGCGGGGGCTACTGGGATGAGCAGTTCTTC.

V usage is TRBV5-1 and J usage is TRBJ2-2; 10 bases map to TRBD1. Germline CDR1 and CDR2: SGHRS and YFSETQ. The CDR3 contains 16 residues. V gave up 4 bases and J gave up 3 bases; unmatched junction bases: 6. The CDR3 reads CASSRLGTGDTGELFF. CDR3 coding DNA: TGCGCCAGCAGCCGACTCGGGACAGGGGACACCGGGGAGCTGTTTTTT.

V gene TRBV2 combines with J gene TRBJ1-2, with 8 bases matching TRBD1. J gave up 2 bases and V 6 bases, and 5 bases lay outside the gene matches. CDR3 size: 14 residues. In germline, CDR1 is SNHLY, CDR2 FYNNEI. As DNA, the CDR3 is TGTGCCAGCAGCCAGGGACAGGCCAACTATGGCTACACCTTC. It codes for CASSQGQANYGYTF. The full variable domain, rest sourced from reference TRBV2 and TRBJ1-2, is EPEVTQTPSHQVTQMGQEVILRCVPISNHLYFYWYRQILGQKVEFLVSFYNNEISEKSEIFDDQFSVERPDGSNFTLKIRSTKLEDSAMYFCASSQGQANYGYTFGSGTRLTVV.

V and J are TRBV4-3 and TRBJ1-2; 10 bases are a match to TRBD1. V lost 4 bases to trimming and J lost 4 bases; unmatched junction nucleotides: 9. CDR1 is LGHNA and CDR2 is YSLEER in the germline V gene. The CDR3 has 16 residues. CDR3 coding DNA: TGCGCCAGCAGCCCTTCCGGGACAGGGGAAATCTATGGCTACACCTTC. Its protein is CASSPSGTGEIYGYTF.

The rearrangement uses TRBV30 and TRBJ1-5, with 7 bases matching TRBD1. The length of the CDR3 is 16 residues. J was trimmed by 10 bases and V by 3 bases; bases with no gene match: 18. From germline, CDR1 is GTSNPN and CDR2 SVGIG (reference sequence). DNA for the CDR3: TGTGCCTGGAGCTCCTGGGACAGTATAGCAATCAGCCCCCAGCATTTT. Amino acids: CAWSSWDSIAISPQHF.

V usage is TRBV7-2 and J usage is TRBJ1-2; no clear D gene. This CDR3 spans 13 amino acids. V was cut by 5 bases and J by 4 bases, with 11 bases left in between. Germline-derived CDR1 and CDR2 are SGHTA and FQGNSA. CDR3 in amino acids: CASSGSGIYGYTF. Here the CDR3 DNA reads TGTGCCAGCAGCGGTTCGGGGATCTATGGCTACACCTTC.

The rearrangement uses TRBV27 and TRBJ1-1; TRBD1 matches at 10 bases. Germline V gene lookup returns CDR1 MNHEY and CDR2 SMNVEV (reference sequence). J gave up 1 base and V 5 bases, and 7 bases lay outside the gene matches. The CDR3 runs 16 residues. The CDR3 region is CASSLRQGAGNTEAFF. CDR3 sequence (DNA): TGTGCCAGCAGTCTCCGACAGGGGGCGGGGAACACTGAAGCTTTCTTT.

The V and J genes are TRBV12-5 and TRBJ2-2, with 9 bases matching TRBD1. The germline V gene has CDR1 LGHNT and CDR2 FRNRAP. The CDR3 contains 16 residues. V lost 4 bases and J lost 3; bases outside the gene matches: 6. In DNA form, the CDR3 reads TGTGCTAGTGGTTCGCCGACAGGGGGATACACCGGGGAGCTGTTTTTT. It yields the protein CASGSPTGGYTGELFF. Variable domain in full (rest from reference TRBV12-5 and TRBJ2-2): DARVTQTPRHKVTEMGQEVTMRCQPILGHNTVFWYRQTMMQGLELLAYFRNRAPLDDSGMPKDRFSAEMPDATLATLKIQPSEPRDSAVYFCASGSPTGGYTGELFFGEGSRLTVL.

This sequence joins TRBV30 and TRBJ1-6; D unresolved. This CDR3 comprises 15 residues. Per the germline V gene, CDR1 is GTSNPN and CDR2 is SVGIG (reference sequence). The V end was cut by 0 bases, the J end by 5 bases, with 11 bases between. DNA of the CDR3: TGTGCCTGGAGTGTAATCGGCGGGGATAATTCACCCCTCCACTTT. This translates into CAWSVIGGDNSPLHF.

The genes are TRBV19 and TRBJ1-5, with unresolved D. Germline values: CDR1 LNHDA, CDR2 SQIVND (reference sequence). CDR3 length equals 16 residues. V lost 0 bases and J 5 bases, leaving 14 bases between the germline ends. CDR3 amino acids: CASSIDLIRDYQPQHF. The CDR3 DNA reads TGTGCCAGTAGTATAGATCTTATTCGGGATTATCAGCCCCAGCATTTT.

Worth noting for this clone: An end of the junction differs from the germline gene, which may be a read error. V is TRBV19 and J is TRBJ1-5; TRBD1 agrees at 7 bases. Germline CDR1 and CDR2: LNHDA and SQIVND (reference sequence). CDR3 length equals 13 residues. The CDR3 DNA reads as TGTGCCAGTAGTATGGGACAGAATCGGCCCCAGCATTTT. It encodes CASSMGQNRPQHF.

The chain combines TRBV7-9 with TRBJ1-6; possibly TRBD1 for D (5 bases). Germline V CDR1 and CDR2: SEHNR, FQNEAQ (reference sequence). The CDR3 contains 18 residues. Deletions cut 5 bases from V and 0 bases from J, with 17 bases between. CDR3 sequence: CASSPVGEGSSYNSPLHF. CDR3 DNA: TGTGCCAGCAGCCCTGTGGGGGAGGGGAGCTCCTATAATTCACCCCTCCACTTT.

This chain uses TRBV5-4 with TRBJ1-5, with D possibly TRBD1 on 6 matching bases. Between the trimmed V and J ends, which lost 4 bases and 2 bases, there was a span of 7 bases. The CDR3 spans 13 residues. Germline-derived CDR1 and CDR2 are SGHNT and YYREEE (reference sequence). The CDR3 spells CASSEGGNQPQHF. In DNA form, the CDR3 reads TGTGCCAGCAGCGAGGGGGGCAATCAGCCCCAGCATTTT.

The chain carries TRBV19 and TRBJ2-7; D not certain. This CDR3 has 14 amino acids. Germline CDR1 and CDR2: LNHDA and SQIVND (reference sequence). V lost 2 bases and J lost 6, with 14 bases in between. This CDR3 is CASSIFLTDGEQYF. In DNA, the CDR3 is TGTGCCAGTAGTATATTTCTTACAGACGGCGAGCAGTACTTC.

The chain is built from TRBV5-1 and TRBJ2-2; a possible D gene is TRBD2 (6 bases). Trimming took off 0 bases at V and 6 bases at J, with 15 bases between the two ends. The CDR3 runs to 16 residues. Looked up from germline, CDR1 is SGHRS and CDR2 is YFSETQ. CDR3 sequence (DNA): TGCGCCAGCAGCTTGGTATGGGGACTTCGGTCCGGGGAGCTGTTTTTT. Translation: CASSLVWGLRSGELFF.

The chain carries TRBV19 and TRBJ1-5; perhaps TRBD1 as D (6 bases). V was clipped by 7 bases and J by 3 bases, with 16 bases between them. Per the germline V gene, CDR1 is LNHDA and CDR2 is SQIVND (reference sequence). This CDR3 spans 15 amino acids. The CDR3 here is CASIDRSIINQPQHF. The DNA for the CDR3 is TGTGCCAGTATCGACAGGAGTATTATCAATCAGCCCCAGCATTTT.